This T cell receptor beta chain was recorded in a study of CD8+CD57+ T cells in acquired aplastic anemia. In patients chosen for sequencing, flow cytometry had shown CD8+CD57+ cell expansion. Severe acquired aplastic anemia was the diagnosis recorded for all patients. Both TCR beta VDJ combination and CDR3 sequence profiling were carried out. Genomic DNA was the template for this profiling. Each CDR3 protein is one row after TCRdb ran MiXCR on the reads. In the table there are approximately 95,000 distinct CDR3 sequences, less than 75% of which are singletons. The source of this sequence is a human donor with aplastic anemia. The sequencing input was sorted CD4+, CD8+, or CD8+CD57+ T cells (not recorded which) from PBMCs.

The CDR3: CSARDYRQVGETQYF. The CDR3 DNA reads as TGCAGTGCTAGAGATTATCGACAGGTGGGAGAGACCCAGTACTTC. The chain has TRBV20-1 and TRBJ2-5; D might be TRBD1 (6 bases). The CDR3 sequence is 15 residues long. Germline V gene sequence: CDR1 DFQATT, CDR2 SNEGSKA (reference sequence). V was clipped by 0 bases and J by 4 bases, with 15 bases between them.